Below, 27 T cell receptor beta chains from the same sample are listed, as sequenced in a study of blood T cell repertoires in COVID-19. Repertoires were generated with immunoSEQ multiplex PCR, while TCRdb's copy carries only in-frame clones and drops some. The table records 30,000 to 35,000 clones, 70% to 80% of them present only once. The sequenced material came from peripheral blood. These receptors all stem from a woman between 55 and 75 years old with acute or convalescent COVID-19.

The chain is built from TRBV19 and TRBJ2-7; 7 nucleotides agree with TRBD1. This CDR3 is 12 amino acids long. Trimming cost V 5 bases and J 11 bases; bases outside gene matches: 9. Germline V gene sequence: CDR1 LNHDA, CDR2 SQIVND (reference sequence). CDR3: CASSVVGTAKYF. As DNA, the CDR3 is TGTGCCAGTAGTGTTGTGGGGACAGCGAAGTACTTC.

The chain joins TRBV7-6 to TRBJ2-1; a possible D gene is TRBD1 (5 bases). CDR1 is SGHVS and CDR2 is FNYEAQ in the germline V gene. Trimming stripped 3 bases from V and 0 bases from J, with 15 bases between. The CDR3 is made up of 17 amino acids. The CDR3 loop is CASSFESPGYSYNEQFF. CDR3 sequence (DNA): TGTGCCAGCAGCTTTGAATCCCCAGGGTACTCCTACAATGAGCAGTTCTTC. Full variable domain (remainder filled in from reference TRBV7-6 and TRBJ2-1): GAGVSQSPRYKVTKRGQDVALRCDPISGHVSLYWYRQALGQGPEFLTYFNYEAQQDKSGLPNDRFSAERPEGSISTLTIQRTEQRDSAMYRCASSFESPGYSYNEQFFGPGTRLTVL.

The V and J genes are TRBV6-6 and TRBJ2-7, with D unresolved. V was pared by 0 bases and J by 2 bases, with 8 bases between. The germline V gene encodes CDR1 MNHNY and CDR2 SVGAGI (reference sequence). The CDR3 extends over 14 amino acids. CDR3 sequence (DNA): TGTGCCAGCAGTTACTCCGCAGTCACCTACGAGCAGTACTTC. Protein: CASSYSAVTYEQYF.

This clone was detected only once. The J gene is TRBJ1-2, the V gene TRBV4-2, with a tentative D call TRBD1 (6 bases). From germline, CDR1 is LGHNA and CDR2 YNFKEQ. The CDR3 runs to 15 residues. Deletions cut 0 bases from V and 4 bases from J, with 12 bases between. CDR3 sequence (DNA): TGTGCCAGCAGCCAAGAGGGGGGGCAGGTCTATGGCTACACCTTC. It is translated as CASSQEGGQVYGYTF.

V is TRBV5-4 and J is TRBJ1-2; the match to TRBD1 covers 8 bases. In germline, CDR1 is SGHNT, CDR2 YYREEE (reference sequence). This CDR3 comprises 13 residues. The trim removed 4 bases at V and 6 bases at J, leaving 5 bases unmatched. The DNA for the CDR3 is TGTGCCAGCAGCCAGGACAGGGTAAATGGCTACACCTTC. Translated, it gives CASSQDRVNGYTF.

CDR3 DNA: TGTGCCAGCAGTGAGAAGGTTGAGGCCATGGAGACCCAGTACTTC. Its protein is CASSEKVEAMETQYF. This sequence joins TRBV6-1 and TRBJ2-5; D gene uncertain. The V and J ends lost 3 bases and 5 bases respectively, with 16 bases between them. The CDR3 is made up of 15 amino acids. CDR1 and CDR2 (germline): MNHNS, SASEGT.

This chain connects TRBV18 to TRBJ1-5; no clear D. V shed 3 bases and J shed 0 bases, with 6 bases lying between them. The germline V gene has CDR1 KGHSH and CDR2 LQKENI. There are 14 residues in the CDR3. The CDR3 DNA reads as TGTGCCAGCTCACCCCAAAATAGCAATCAGCCCCAGCATTTT. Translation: CASSPQNSNQPQHF.

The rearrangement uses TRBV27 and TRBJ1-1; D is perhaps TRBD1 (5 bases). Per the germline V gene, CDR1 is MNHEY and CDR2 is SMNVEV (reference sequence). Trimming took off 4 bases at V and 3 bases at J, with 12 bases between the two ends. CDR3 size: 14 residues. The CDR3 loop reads CASSSAGPDTEAFF. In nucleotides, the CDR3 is TGTGCCAGCAGTTCGGCGGGGCCAGACACTGAAGCTTTCTTT.

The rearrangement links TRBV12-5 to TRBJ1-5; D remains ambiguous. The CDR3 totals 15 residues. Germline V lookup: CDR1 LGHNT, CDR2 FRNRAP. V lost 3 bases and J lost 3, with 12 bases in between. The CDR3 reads CASGFSPSPNQPQHF. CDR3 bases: TGTGCTAGTGGTTTTTCTCCGAGCCCCAATCAGCCCCAGCATTTT.

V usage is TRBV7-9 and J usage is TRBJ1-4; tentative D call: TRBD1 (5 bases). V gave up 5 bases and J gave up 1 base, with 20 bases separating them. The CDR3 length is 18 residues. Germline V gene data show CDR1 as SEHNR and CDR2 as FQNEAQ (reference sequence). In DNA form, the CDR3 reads TGTGCCAGCAGCCTCCAAGGGGCGTTTGGTAGAACTAATGAAAAACTGTTTTTT. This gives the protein CASSLQGAFGRTNEKLFF.

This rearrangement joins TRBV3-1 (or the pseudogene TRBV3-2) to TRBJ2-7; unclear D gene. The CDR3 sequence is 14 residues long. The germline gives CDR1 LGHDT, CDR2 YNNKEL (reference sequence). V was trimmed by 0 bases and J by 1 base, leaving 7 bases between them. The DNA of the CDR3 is TGTGCCAGCAGCCAAGAATTCGGTTCCTACGAGCAGTACTTC. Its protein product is CASSQEFGSYEQYF.

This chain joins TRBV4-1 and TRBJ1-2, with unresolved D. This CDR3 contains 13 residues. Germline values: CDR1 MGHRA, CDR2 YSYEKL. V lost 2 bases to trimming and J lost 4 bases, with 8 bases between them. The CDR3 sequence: CASSQLIAYGYTF. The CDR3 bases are TGCGCCAGCAGCCAATTAATAGCCTATGGCTACACCTTC.

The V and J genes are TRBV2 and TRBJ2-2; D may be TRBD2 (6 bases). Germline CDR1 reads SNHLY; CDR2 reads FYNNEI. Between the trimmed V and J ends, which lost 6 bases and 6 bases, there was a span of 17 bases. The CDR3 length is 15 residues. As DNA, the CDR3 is TGTGCCAGCAGCCCGCGGAGGGCTGGCGCCGGGGAGCTGTTTTTT. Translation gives CASSPRRAGAGELFF.

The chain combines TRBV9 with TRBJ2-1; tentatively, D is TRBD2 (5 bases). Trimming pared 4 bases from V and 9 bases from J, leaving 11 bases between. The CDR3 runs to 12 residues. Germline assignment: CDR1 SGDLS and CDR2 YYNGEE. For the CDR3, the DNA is TGTGCCAGCAGCCCCCGGGGTGTTGAGCAGTTCTTC. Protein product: CASSPRGVEQFF. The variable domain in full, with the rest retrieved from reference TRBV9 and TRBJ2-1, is DSGVTQTPKHLITATGQRVTLRCSPRSGDLSVYWYQQSLDQGLQFLIQYYNGEERAKGNILERFSAQQFPDLHSELNLSSLELGDSALYFCASSPRGVEQFFGPGTRLTVL.

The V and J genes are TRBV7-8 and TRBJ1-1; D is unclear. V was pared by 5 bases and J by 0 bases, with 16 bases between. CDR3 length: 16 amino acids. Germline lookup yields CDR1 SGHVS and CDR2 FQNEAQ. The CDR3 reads CASSAGLAGMNTEAFF. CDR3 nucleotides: TGTGCCAGCAGCGCAGGCCTCGCGGGGATGAACACTGAAGCTTTCTTT.

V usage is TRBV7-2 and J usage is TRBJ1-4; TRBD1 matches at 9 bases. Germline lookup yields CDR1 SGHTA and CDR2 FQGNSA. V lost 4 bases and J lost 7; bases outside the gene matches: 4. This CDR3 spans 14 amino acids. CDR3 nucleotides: TGTGCCAGCAGCTCAAGACAGGGGGGTGAAAAACTGTTTTTT. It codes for CASSSRQGGEKLFF.

In DNA form, the CDR3 reads TGTGCCAGCAGCGTGCACTCCGGGACAGTCGACGGCTACACCTTC. This sequence encodes CASSVHSGTVDGYTF. The V and J genes are TRBV9 and TRBJ1-2; the match to TRBD1 covers 7 bases. The length of the CDR3 is 15 residues. Germline CDR1 reads SGDLS; CDR2 reads YYNGEE. Trimming took 2 bases from V and 8 from J; bases not matched to a gene: 12.

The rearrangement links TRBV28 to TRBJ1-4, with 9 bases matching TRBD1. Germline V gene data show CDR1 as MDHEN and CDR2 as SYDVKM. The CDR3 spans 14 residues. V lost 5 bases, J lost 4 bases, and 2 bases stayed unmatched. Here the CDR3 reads CASSGQGFNEKLFF. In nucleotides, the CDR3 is TGTGCCAGCAGTGGACAGGGGTTTAATGAAAAACTGTTTTTT.

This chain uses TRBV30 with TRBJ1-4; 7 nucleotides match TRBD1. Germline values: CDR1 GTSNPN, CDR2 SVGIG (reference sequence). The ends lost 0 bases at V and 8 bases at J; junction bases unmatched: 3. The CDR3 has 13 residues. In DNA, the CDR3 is TGTGCCTGGAGTGTACAGGGGACCGAAAAACTGTTTTTT. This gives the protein CAWSVQGTEKLFF. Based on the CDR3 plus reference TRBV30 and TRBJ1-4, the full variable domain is SQTIHQWPATLVQPVGSPLSLECTVEGTSNPNLYWYRQAAGRGLQLLFYSVGIGQISSEVPQNLSASRPQDRQFILSSKKLLLSDSGFYLCAWSVQGTEKLFFGSGTQLSVL.

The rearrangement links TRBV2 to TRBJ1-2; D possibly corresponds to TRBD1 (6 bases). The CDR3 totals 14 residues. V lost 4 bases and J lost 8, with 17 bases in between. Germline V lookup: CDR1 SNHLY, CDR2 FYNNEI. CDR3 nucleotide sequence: TGTGCCAGCAGTGTACAGGGTTCGACGGTAGGCTACACCTTC. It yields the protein CASSVQGSTVGYTF.

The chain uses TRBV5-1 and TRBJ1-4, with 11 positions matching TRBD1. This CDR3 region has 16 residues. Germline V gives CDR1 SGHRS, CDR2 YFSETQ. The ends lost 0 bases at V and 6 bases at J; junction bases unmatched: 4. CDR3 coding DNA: TGCGCCAGCAGCTTGGGACCGGGACAGGGGGATGAAAAACTGTTTTTT. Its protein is CASSLGPGQGDEKLFF.

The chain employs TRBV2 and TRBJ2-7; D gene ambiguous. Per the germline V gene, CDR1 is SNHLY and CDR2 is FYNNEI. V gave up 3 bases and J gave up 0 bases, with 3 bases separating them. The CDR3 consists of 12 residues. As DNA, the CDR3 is TGTGCCAGCAGTGACAGCTCCTACGAGCAGTACTTC. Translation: CASSDSSYEQYF.

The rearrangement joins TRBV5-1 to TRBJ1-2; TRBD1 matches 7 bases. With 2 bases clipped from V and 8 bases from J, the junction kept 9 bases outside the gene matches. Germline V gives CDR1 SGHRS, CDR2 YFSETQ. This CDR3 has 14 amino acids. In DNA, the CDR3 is TGCGCCAGCAGCTTTGATTCTGGGACAGAGGGCTACACCTTC. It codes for CASSFDSGTEGYTF.

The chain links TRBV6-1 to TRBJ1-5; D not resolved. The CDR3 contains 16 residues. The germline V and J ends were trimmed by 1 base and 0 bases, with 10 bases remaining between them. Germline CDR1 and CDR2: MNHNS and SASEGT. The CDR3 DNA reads TGTGCCAGCAGTGAAGGGGAGGGCCATAGCAATCAGCCCCAGCATTTT. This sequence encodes CASSEGEGHSNQPQHF.

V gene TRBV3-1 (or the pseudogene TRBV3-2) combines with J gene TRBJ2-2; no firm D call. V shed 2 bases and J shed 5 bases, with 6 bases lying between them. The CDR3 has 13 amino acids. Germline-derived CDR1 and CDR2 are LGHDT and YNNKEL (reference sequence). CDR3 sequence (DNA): TGTGCCAGCAGCCAAACACTAACCGGGGAGCTGTTTTTT. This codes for CASSQTLTGELFF.

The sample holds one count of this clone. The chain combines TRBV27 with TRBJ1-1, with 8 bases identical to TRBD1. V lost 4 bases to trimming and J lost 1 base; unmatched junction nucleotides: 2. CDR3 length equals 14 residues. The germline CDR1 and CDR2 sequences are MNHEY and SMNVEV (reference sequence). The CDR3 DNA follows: TGTGCCAGCAGTTCTGGACAGGGGAACACTGAAGCTTTCTTT. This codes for CASSSGQGNTEAFF.

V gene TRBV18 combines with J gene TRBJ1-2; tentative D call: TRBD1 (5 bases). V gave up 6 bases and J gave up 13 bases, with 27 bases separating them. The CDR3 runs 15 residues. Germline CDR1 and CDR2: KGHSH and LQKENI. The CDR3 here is CASSQGGRSLSSCTF. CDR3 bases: TGTGCCAGCTCCCAGGGAGGAAGGTCCCTCTCTTCGTGCACCTTC.